A selection of T cell receptor beta chains follows, all from one sample in a study of T cell repertoires in cytomegalovirus infection. Using its own MiXCR run on the reads, TCRdb lists one record per CDR3 protein. The sample holds around 440,000 distinct CDR3 sequences, about 11% seen once. Sample: PBMCs. Every receptor here comes from a human donor in good health (CMV status not recorded). Some clones in this sample may be carry-over from other donors' samples. Each CDR3 is given with its conserved first and last residue. A D gene is named only where the DNA matches it firmly. Rows may omit the clone size; those that give it use once, few, many or a size class.

V	length	D	size	J	CDR3	DNA
TRBV28	12	NA	many	TRBJ1-5	CASSFAGLTQHF	TGTGCCAGCAGTTTCGCAGGGCTGACCCAGCATTTT
TRBV7-8	14	NA	many	TRBJ2-3	CASSLTSRGNTQYF	TGTGCCAGCAGCTTAACTAGTCGAGGAAATACGCAGTATTTT
TRBV28	14	TRBD2	NA	TRBJ2-1	CASSLVGLGREQFF	TGTGCCAGCAGTTTAGTGGGACTAGGGAGAGAGCAGTTCTTC
TRBV10-3	12	NA	NA	TRBJ2-5	CATGAEEETQYF	TGTGCCACGGGGGCGGAGGAAGAGACCCAGTACTTC
TRBV4-1	14	TRBD1	many	TRBJ2-2	CASSQGQGDGELFF	TGCGCCAGCAGCCAAGGACAGGGGGACGGGGAGCTGTTTTTT
TRBV29-1	13	NA	NA	TRBJ1-1	CSVCLALNTEAFF	TGCAGCGTCTGTCTGGCACTGAACACTGAAGCTTTCTTT
TRBV5-1	14	NA	few	TRBJ1-6	CASSLGQVGSPLHF	TGCGCCAGCAGCTTGGGACAAGTTGGTTCACCCCTCCACTTT
TRBV18	14	TRBD1	NA	TRBJ1-5	CASSPTGEDQPQHF	TGTGCCAGCTCACCCACAGGGGAAGACCAGCCCCAGCATTTT
TRBV20-1	14	TRBD2	many	TRBJ2-3	CSAAGTSGTDTQYF	TGCAGTGCTGCGGGGACTAGCGGCACAGATACGCAGTATTTT
TRBV9	14	NA	NA	TRBJ2-1	CAISLKRSGNEQFF	TGTGCCATCAGCCTAAAGAGGTCGGGCAATGAGCAGTTCTTC
TRBV7-9	14	NA	many	TRBJ2-7	CASSSGQSPYEQYF	TGTGCCAGCAGCTCCGGACAGAGCCCCTACGAGCAGTACTTC
TRBV5-1	14	NA	few	TRBJ1-2	CASSWETSGTGYTF	TGCGCCAGCAGCTGGGAGACCTCAGGGACTGGCTACACCTTC
TRBV7-3	13	TRBD1	many	TRBJ2-1	CASSFTGDDEQFF	TGTGCCAGCAGCTTTACAGGGGATGATGAGCAGTTCTTC
TRBV2	12	TRBD2	many	TRBJ2-1	CAGLSSGGEQFF	TGTGCCGGTCTTTCTAGCGGGGGTGAGCAGTTCTTC
TRBV6-5	17	NA	many	TRBJ2-3	CASSYSQGGGSTDTQYF	TGTGCCAGCAGTTACTCTCAAGGCGGCGGGTCCACAGATACGCAGTATTTT